The TCR beta chain under discussion was sequenced for a study of blood T cell repertoires in COVID-19. Only in-frame clones appear in the TCRdb table, and some are missing; sequencing was by immunoSEQ multiplex PCR. The sample has fewer than 200,000 clones; 80% to 90% are singletons. The CDR3 is 14 amino acids. Germline trimming cut 0 bases from V and 4 bases from J; bases unmatched to any gene: 3. CDR1 is SGDLS and CDR2 is YYNGEE in the germline V gene. Sequencing was carried out using PBMCs or T cells enriched from blood (not recorded which). The receptor comes from a man aged 45-65 years who had recovered from COVID-19. J is TRBJ2-7 and V is TRBV9; 8 positions agree with TRBD2. The CDR3 reads CASSVAGGPYEQYF. CDR3 in DNA: TGTGCCAGCAGCGTAGCGGGGGGGCCGTACGAGCAGTACTTC. The entire variable domain, with the rest obtained from reference TRBV9 and TRBJ2-7, is as follows: DSGVTQTPKHLITATGQRVTLRCSPRSGDLSVYWYQQSLDQGLQFLIQYYNGEERAKGNILERFSAQQFPDLHSELNLSSLELGDSALYFCASSVAGGPYEQYFGPGTRLTVT.